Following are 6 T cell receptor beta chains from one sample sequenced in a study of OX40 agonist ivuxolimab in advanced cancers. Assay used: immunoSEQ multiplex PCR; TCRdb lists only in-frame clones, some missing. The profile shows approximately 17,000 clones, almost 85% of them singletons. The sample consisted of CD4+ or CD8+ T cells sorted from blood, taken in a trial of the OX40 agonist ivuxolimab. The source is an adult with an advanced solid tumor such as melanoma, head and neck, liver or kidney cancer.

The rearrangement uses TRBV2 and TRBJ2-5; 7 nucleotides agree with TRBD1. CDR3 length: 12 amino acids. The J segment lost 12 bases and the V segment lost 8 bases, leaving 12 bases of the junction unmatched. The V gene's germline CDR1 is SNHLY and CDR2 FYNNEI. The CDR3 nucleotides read TGTGCCAGCGAAGAAGCTCCGGGACAGAAGTACTTC. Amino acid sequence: CASEEAPGQKYF.

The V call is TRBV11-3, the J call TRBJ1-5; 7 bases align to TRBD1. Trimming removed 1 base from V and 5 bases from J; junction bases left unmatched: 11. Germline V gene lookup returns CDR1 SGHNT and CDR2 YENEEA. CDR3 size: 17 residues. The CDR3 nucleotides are TGTGCCAGCAGCTTAGTTTTACCAGGGGGGGGAGATCAGCCCCAGCATTTT. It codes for CASSLVLPGGGDQPQHF.

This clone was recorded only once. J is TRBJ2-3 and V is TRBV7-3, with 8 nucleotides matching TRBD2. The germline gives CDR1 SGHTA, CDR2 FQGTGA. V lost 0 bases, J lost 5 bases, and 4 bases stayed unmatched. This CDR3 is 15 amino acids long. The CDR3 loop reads CASSLTAGVRDTQYF. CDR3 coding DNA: TGTGCCAGCAGCTTAACAGCGGGAGTACGAGATACGCAGTATTTT.

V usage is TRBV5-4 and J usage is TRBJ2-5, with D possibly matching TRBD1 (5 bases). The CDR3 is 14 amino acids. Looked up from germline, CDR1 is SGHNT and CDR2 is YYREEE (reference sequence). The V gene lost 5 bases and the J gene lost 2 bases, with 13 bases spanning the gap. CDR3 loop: CASSWGTVQETQYF. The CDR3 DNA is TGTGCCAGCAGTTGGGGCACAGTACAAGAGACCCAGTACTTC.

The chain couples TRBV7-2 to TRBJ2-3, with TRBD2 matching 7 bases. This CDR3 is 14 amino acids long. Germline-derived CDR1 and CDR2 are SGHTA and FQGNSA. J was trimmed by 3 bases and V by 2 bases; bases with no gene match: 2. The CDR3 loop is CASSLISGTDTQYF. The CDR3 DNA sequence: TGTGCCAGCAGCTTAATTAGCGGGACAGATACGCAGTATTTT.

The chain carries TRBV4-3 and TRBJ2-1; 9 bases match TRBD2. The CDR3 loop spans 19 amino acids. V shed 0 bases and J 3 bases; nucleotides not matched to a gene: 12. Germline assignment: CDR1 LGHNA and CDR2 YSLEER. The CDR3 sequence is CASSQDGNAAGGSYNEQFF. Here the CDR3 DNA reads TGCGCCAGCAGCCAAGACGGGAATGCGGCGGGAGGGAGCTACAATGAGCAGTTCTTC.